This is a list of T cell receptor beta chains from one sample in a study of OX40 agonist ivuxolimab in advanced cancers. Repertoires were generated with immunoSEQ multiplex PCR, while TCRdb's copy carries only in-frame clones and drops some. The sample has 68,000 or so clones, about 84% seen once. Here the sequenced sample was CD4+ or CD8+ T cells sorted from blood, taken in a trial of the OX40 agonist ivuxolimab. The receptor source for this set is an adult with an advanced solid tumor such as melanoma, head and neck, liver or kidney cancer. Each CDR3 is given without its conserved first and last residue. Each record gives: J gene, V gene, clone size, CDR3 protein. Clone size is not always given. Where it is, it says once, few, many or a class for expanded clones.

TRBJ2-1	TRBV5-1	.	ASSSASGGRNEQF
TRBJ2-2	TRBV5-1	.	ASSLAETNTGELF
TRBJ2-2	TRBV10-3	.	AIRQRDRGYTGELF
TRBJ2-1	TRBV7-3	.	ASSLMGQGLSNEQF
TRBJ1-1	TRBV25-1	.	ASSPTGGRTEAF
TRBJ2-3	TRBV19	.	ASSRTGGVLDTQY
TRBJ2-7	TRBV27	.	ASSSGTGLYEQY
TRBJ1-1	TRBV5-1	once	ASSLAGDRSTEAF
TRBJ1-3	TRBV7-6	.	ASSLGPGTASGNTIY
TRBJ1-3	TRBV10-1	.	ASSWWITPCNTIY
TRBJ2-3	TRBV6-1	.	ASSPLHRVTDTQY
TRBJ2-1	TRBV15	few	ATSREREGRYEQF
.	TRBV6-5	.	ASSGRGRGSEQY
TRBJ2-2	TRBV2	.	ASTKGATGELF
TRBJ2-3	TRBV19	.	ASSKVAGVDTQY
TRBJ1-3	TRBV10-1	few	ASSSDRNTIY
TRBJ1-5	TRBV6-6	.	ASFTGGGHSNQPQH
TRBJ2-7	TRBV4-3	.	ASSQETGYEQY
TRBJ1-6	TRBV12-1	.	ASRRSGGASYNSPLH
TRBJ2-6	TRBV5-4	.	ASSLSSSGANVLT
TRBJ2-2	TRBV5-6	.	ASSLGLAGTGELF
TRBJ1-2	TRBV6-6	few	ASRAWANYGYT
TRBJ1-5	TRBV25-1	.	ASSGSIDQPQH
TRBJ2-3	TRBV5-4	.	ASSATSGSTDTQY
TRBJ2-3	TRBV10-3	.	AIRPGQGTTDTQY
TRBJ1-1	TRBV28	.	ASSLRGRGGSGTEAF
TRBJ2-5	TRBV5-1	.	ASSYATGEKTQY
TRBJ2-7	TRBV7-3	few	ASSLGAGPYEQY
TRBJ1-2	TRBV6-5	few	ASRPRGGGGYT
TRBJ2-7	TRBV2	.	ASDRDRGYEQY
TRBJ1-5	TRBV27	.	ASSLSPGGPQPQH
TRBJ2-2	TRBV19	.	ASSRTSGSLTGELF